This TCR beta chain is drawn from a study of post-analysis software for immune sequencing data. Study information: The disease courses spanned relapsing-remitting, secondary progressive and progressive-relapsing forms of multiple sclerosis.

The library was made from cDNA and included unique molecular identifiers. MiXCR was run by TCRdb on the PCR reads, yielding one entry per CDR3 protein. The table lists more than 450,000 distinct CDR3 sequences, 30% to 40% of them singletons. To note about this clonotype: The antigen is unknown.

There are 11 residues in the CDR3. The germline V gene encodes CDR1 DFQATT and CDR2 SNEGSKA (reference sequence). The V gene lost 7 bases and the J gene lost 0 bases, with 6 bases spanning the gap. Study-wide results and limits: With F measure, samples from one preparation batch clustered together strongly. In patients, five or six TRBV segments were more frequent than in controls, with TRBV5-6, TRBV5-1 and TRBV20-1 among them.

The sample consisted of blood. The clonotype comes from a girl aged 2 to 17 with multiple sclerosis. This sequence joins TRBV20-1 and TRBJ1-1; no definite D call. CDR3 region: CSVQMNTEAFF. CDR3 DNA: TGCAGTGTCCAGATGAACACTGAAGCTTTCTTT.